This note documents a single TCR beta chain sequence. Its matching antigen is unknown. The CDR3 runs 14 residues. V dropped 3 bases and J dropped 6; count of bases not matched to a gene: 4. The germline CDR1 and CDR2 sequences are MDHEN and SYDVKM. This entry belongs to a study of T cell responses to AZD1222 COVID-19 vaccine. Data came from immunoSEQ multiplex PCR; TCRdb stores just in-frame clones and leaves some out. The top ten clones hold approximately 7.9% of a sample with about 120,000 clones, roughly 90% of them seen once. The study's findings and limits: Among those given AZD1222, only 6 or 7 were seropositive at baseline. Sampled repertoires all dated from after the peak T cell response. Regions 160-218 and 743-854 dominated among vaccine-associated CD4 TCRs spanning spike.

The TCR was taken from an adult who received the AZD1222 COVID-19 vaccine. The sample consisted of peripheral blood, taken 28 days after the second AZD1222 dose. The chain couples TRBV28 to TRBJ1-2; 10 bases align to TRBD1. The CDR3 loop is CASSLLGTGDGYTF. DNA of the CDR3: TGTGCCAGCAGTTTGCTAGGGACAGGGGATGGCTACACCTTC.